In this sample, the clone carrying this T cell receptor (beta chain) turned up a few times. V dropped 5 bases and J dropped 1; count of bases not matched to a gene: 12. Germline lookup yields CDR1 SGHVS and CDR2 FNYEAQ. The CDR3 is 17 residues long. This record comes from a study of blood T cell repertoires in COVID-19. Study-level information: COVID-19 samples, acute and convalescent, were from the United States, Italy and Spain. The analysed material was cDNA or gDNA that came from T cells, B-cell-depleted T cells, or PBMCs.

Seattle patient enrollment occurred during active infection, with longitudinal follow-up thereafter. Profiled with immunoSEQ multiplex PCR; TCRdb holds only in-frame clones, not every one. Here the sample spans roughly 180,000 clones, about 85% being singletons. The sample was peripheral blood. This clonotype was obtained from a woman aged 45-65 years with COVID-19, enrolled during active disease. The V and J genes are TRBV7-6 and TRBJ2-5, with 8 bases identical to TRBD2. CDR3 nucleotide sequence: TGTGCCAGCAGCGGAAAGGGTACTAGCGGTGGCCAAGAGACCCAGTACTTC. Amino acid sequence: CASSGKGTSGGQETQYF.